Listed below are T cell receptor beta chains from one sample, sequenced in a study of identical twins. TCRdb redid the calling of the 5' RACE reads with MiXCR, one entry per CDR3 protein. The table shows some 570,000 distinct CDR3 sequences, with more than 20% occurring only once. The data were also submitted as part of a second study, on yellow fever vaccine responses in identical twins.

The sequenced material came from CD4+ T cells sorted from blood. Source of these receptors: a woman aged 18-29 years in good health. Both conserved end residues are part of each CDR3. The D gene is left open where the match is weak. Size is stated for part of the rows, as once, few or many counts, or as a class when the clone is expanded.

>-|TRBD2|TRBJ2-1|TRBV5-1
TGCGCCAGCAGCTTGACTACTAGCGGGAGAATCGGCGAGCAGTTCTTC
CASSLTTSGRIGEQFF
>-|-|TRBJ2-7|TRBV7-2
TGTGCCAGCAGCTTAGGGTCTGCGTCCGGGACGAAGTTGCTGTACTTC
CASSLGSASGTKLLYF
>few|TRBD2|TRBJ2-3|TRBV12-3/TRBV12-4
TGTGCCAGCAGTCCCAAGCGGGGAGGGGGCACAGATACGCAGTATTTT
CASSPKRGGGTDTQYF
>-|TRBD2|TRBJ2-4|TRBV9
TGTGCCAGCAGCGCCGGGACTAGCGGGGTGACGACTACCTTAGCCAAAAACATTCAGTACTTC
CASSAGTSGVTTTLAKNIQYF
>few|TRBD2|TRBJ2-2|TRBV5-1
TGCGCCAGCAGCGTAAGACTAGCGGGAGTCACCGGGGAGCTGTTTTTT
CASSVRLAGVTGELFF
>-|TRBD2|TRBJ2-3|TRBV6-1
TGTGCCAGCAGCCCGGGACTAACACAGGTGGCGGAGTATTTT
CASSPGLTQVAEYF
>few|TRBD2|TRBJ2-3|TRBV24-1
TGTGCCACACGGACTAGCGCCAGCACAGATACGCAGTATTTT
CATRTSASTDTQYF
>many|TRBD2|TRBJ2-7|TRBV3-1
TGTGCCAGCAGCTCAAGCGGGAGGGCCGGTTACGAGCAGTACTTC
CASSSSGRAGYEQYF
>few|-|TRBJ2-1|TRBV28
TGTGCCAGCCTACCAGGGCGAGTCTACAATGAGCAGTTCTTC
CASLPGRVYNEQFF
>few|-|TRBJ2-4|TRBV12-3/TRBV12-4
TGTGCCAGCAACCTGGGCGGGATCCAAAACATTCAGTACTTC
CASNLGGIQNIQYF
>-|TRBD1|TRBJ1-4|TRBV5-1
TGCGCCAGCAGCCCCACAGGGGGCAGGGGTGAAAAACTGTTTTTT
CASSPTGGRGEKLFF
>-|TRBD2|TRBJ2-7|TRBV29-1
TGCAGCGTCGGACTAGCGGGCCTGGAGCAGTACTTC
CSVGLAGLEQYF
>-|-|TRBJ2-1|TRBV20-1
TGCAGTGCTATTTGGGCGGGATCCTACAATGAGCAGTTCTTC
CSAIWAGSYNEQFF
>once|-|TRBJ1-2|TRBV20-1
TGCAGTGCCGTAGACAGCTACTATGGCTACACCTTC
CSAVDSYYGYTF
>-|TRBD2|TRBJ2-1|TRBV29-1
TGCAGCGTACATGGGGGACTAGCGGATGAGCAGTTCTTC
CSVHGGLADEQFF
>few|TRBD1|TRBJ2-2|TRBV7-9
TGTGCCAGCAGCTCGACAGGGAAGGACACCGGGGAGCTGTTTTTT
CASSSTGKDTGELFF
>-|-|TRBJ1-3|TRBV29-1
TGCAGCGTTGAGCACTCTGGAAACACCATATATTTT
CSVEHSGNTIYF
>few|-|TRBJ2-2|TRBV10-3
TGTGCCATCAGTGAGTCGACTGCCGGAGACGGGGAGCTGTTTTTT
CAISESTAGDGELFF
>few|TRBD2|TRBJ2-1|TRBV29-1
TGCAGCGTTGCGCCAAGGCTAGCGGGTTTGGAGCAGTTCTTC
CSVAPRLAGLEQFF
>-|TRBD2|TRBJ2-7|TRBV4-1
TGCGCCAGCAGCCAAGAAGTCCCTAGACCGGGACTAGCGTTATACGAGCAGTACTTC
CASSQEVPRPGLALYEQYF
>few|-|TRBJ1-4|TRBV20-1
TGCAGTGCTCGAGAAGGGGGTTTTAATGAAAAACTGTTTTTT
CSAREGGFNEKLFF
>-|-|TRBJ1-1|TRBV11-3
TGTGCCAGCAGCTTAGATGGGGGTAGGACTGAAGCTTTCTTT
CASSLDGGRTEAFF
>few|-|TRBJ2-3|TRBV18
TGTGCCAGCTCACCAGGGGGCCGGAGCACAGATACGCAGTATTTT
CASSPGGRSTDTQYF
>few|-|TRBJ2-4|TRBV28
TGTGCGTCGGAGGGTGTAAACATTCAGTACTTC
CASEGVNIQYF
>few|TRBD2|TRBJ2-3|TRBV5-1
TGCGCCAGCAGCTCGATCGGGACTAGCGGGACCACAGATACGCAGTATTTT
CASSSIGTSGTTDTQYF
>-|-|TRBJ2-1|TRBV20-1
TGCAGTGCTAGATCCCACAATGAGCAGTTCTTC
CSARSHNEQFF
>few|-|TRBJ2-2|TRBV28
TGTGCCAGCAGTTTATTTCAGCGCCCGAACACCGGGGAGCTGTTTTTT
CASSLFQRPNTGELFF
>few|-|TRBJ1-1|TRBV5-1
TGCGCCAGCAGCTCACCCGACAGGAACACTGAAGCTTTCTTT
CASSSPDRNTEAFF
>few|-|TRBJ2-3|TRBV15
TGTGCCACCAGCAGAGAGACCCTATTCGAAGGGGGGTGGCGAATCCCTACATTAGATACGCAGTATTTT
CATSRETLFEGGWRIPTLDTQYF
>few|-|TRBJ2-7|TRBV27
TGTGCCAGCAGTTTAAAGGACAACTACGAGCAGTACTTC
CASSLKDNYEQYF
>-|TRBD1|TRBJ2-3|TRBV7-2
TGTGCCAGCAGCCCTCAAGGGACAGTAACCACAGATACGCAGTATTTT
CASSPQGTVTTDTQYF
>-|TRBD1|TRBJ2-1|TRBV5-1
TGCGCCAGCAGCTTTCTCGGACAGGGAGGTTACAATGAGCAGTTCTTC
CASSFLGQGGYNEQFF
>-|-|TRBJ2-5|TRBV25-1
TGTGCCAGCAGTGTTACCGGGACCCAAGGGACCCAGTACTTC
CASSVTGTQGTQYF
>few|-|TRBJ1-2|TRBV3-1
TGTGCCAGCAGAAAAACGACAGGTCACTATGGCTACACCTTC
CASRKTTGHYGYTF
>few|TRBD2|TRBJ2-3|TRBV7-3
TGTGCCAGCAGCCGGGGCGGGACTACCAGCACAGATACGCAGTATTTT
CASSRGGTTSTDTQYF
>few|-|TRBJ2-7|TRBV20-1
TGCAGTGCTAGCTTGGGTGGACGGACTGGCTACGAGCAGTACTTC
CSASLGGRTGYEQYF
>-|-|TRBJ2-1|TRBV5-1
TGCGCCAGCAGCCGGGGACGGCCAAGCTCCTACAATGAGCAGTTCTTC
CASSRGRPSSYNEQFF
>few|-|TRBJ2-2|TRBV20-1
TGCAGGGGCCAGGGTCCAGGGGACACCGGGGAGCTGTTTTTT
CRGQGPGDTGELFF
>-|-|TRBJ2-2|TRBV18
TGTGCCAGCTCACCAGGAGCGGCGAACACCGGGGAGCTGTTTTTT
CASSPGAANTGELFF
>few|-|TRBJ1-1|TRBV27
TGTGCCAGCAGTTTAAATGTTATAGACATGAACACTGAAGCTTTCTTT
CASSLNVIDMNTEAFF
>-|-|TRBJ1-2|TRBV10-3
TGTGCCATCAGTGAGCGGGACGGCCTCTATGGCTACACCTTC
CAISERDGLYGYTF
>few|-|TRBJ2-1|TRBV3-1
TGTGCCAGCAGCCAAGACAGGGTGAACGGGGGTGAGCAGTTCTTC
CASSQDRVNGGEQFF
>few|-|TRBJ2-3|TRBV29-1
TGCAGCGTTGACACCGGAAGCACAGATACGCAGTATTTT
CSVDTGSTDTQYF
>-|TRBD2|TRBJ2-1|TRBV12-3/TRBV12-4
TGTGCCAGCAGAAAAGCGGGAGTAAGTGAGCAGTTCTTC
CASRKAGVSEQFF
>-|TRBD1|TRBJ2-1|TRBV27
TGTGCCAGCAGTTTTTCCAGGGGGAACTACAATGAGCAGTTCTTC
CASSFSRGNYNEQFF